This passage covers 6 T cell receptor beta chains from one sample sequenced in a study of T-cell memory formation after mild COVID-19. MiXCR was run by TCRdb on the 5' RACE reads, yielding one entry per CDR3 protein. The table has 580,000 or so distinct CDR3 sequences, 15% to 20% seen once. Sequencing used PBMCs or a T cell subset sorted from them (not recorded which). The receptor set was obtained from an adult woman who had mild COVID-19 (a few samples of this study predate the infection). Cell type and time point are not known.

The chain combines TRBV3-1 with TRBJ2-5, with a possible D match to TRBD1 (5 bases). V shed 1 base and J shed 1 base, with 10 bases lying between them. The germline gives CDR1 LGHDT, CDR2 YNNKEL (reference sequence). This CDR3 has 15 residues. CDR3 nucleotide sequence: TGTGCCAGCAGCCAAGGCCCGACAGCCCAAGAGACCCAGTACTTC. Translated, it gives CASSQGPTAQETQYF.

The rearrangement links TRBV7-2 to TRBJ1-2; 8 nucleotides align to TRBD1. Unmatched junction bases numbered 18, after V lost 4 bases and J lost 5 bases. The V gene's germline CDR1 is SGHTA and CDR2 FQGNSA. The CDR3 loop spans 18 amino acids. The CDR3 spells CASSSLGREGTGGYGYTF. The CDR3 coding sequence is TGTGCCAGCAGCTCCTTGGGTCGAGAAGGGACAGGAGGATATGGCTACACCTTC. The full variable domain, in which reference TRBV7-2 and TRBJ1-2 provide the parts outside the CDR3, is GAGVSQSPSNKVTEKGKDVELRCDPISGHTALYWYRQSLGQGLEFLIYFQGNSAPDKSGLPSDRFSAERTGGSVSTLTIQRTQQEDSAVYLCASSSLGREGTGGYGYTFGSGTRLTVV.

At least ten counts were recorded for this clonotype. The V gene is TRBV4-2, the J gene TRBJ2-7, with TRBD1 identical over 8 bases. Germline values: CDR1 LGHNA, CDR2 YNFKEQ. The ends lost 0 bases at V and 4 bases at J; junction bases unmatched: 17. CDR3 length equals 19 residues. The CDR3 loop reads CASSQDYGRGRDGFYEQYF. The CDR3 DNA is TGTGCCAGCAGCCAAGATTATGGCAGGGGGCGCGATGGCTTTTACGAGCAGTACTTC.

This chain uses TRBV12-3 or TRBV12-4 with TRBJ1-1, with D hard to call. Trimming left V 8 bases short and J 0 bases short, with 13 bases between. There are 14 residues in the CDR3. This CDR3 reads CASANRRVNTEAFF. The CDR3 bases are TGTGCCAGCGCCAATCGGAGGGTGAACACTGAAGCTTTCTTT.

This clonotype has only a few counts. DNA of the CDR3: TGCGCCAGCAGCTTATTCGAGCTGAACACTGAAGCTTTCTTT. It encodes CASSLFELNTEAFF. This rearrangement joins TRBV5-1 to TRBJ1-1; D unresolved. V gave up 2 bases and J gave up 0 bases, with 8 bases separating them. The CDR3 extends over 14 amino acids. Germline CDR1 SGHRS, CDR2 YFSETQ.

This clonotype came up a few times. The chain employs TRBV7-2 and TRBJ2-2, with D maybe TRBD1 (6 bases). With 7 bases removed from V and 1 base from J, the gap between germline ends came to 10 bases. The CDR3 is made up of 14 amino acids. Germline values: CDR1 SGHTA, CDR2 FQGNSA. The CDR3 DNA sequence: TGTGCCAGCACACGGACAGTGAACACCGGGGAGCTGTTTTTT. As protein: CASTRTVNTGELFF.